The TCR beta chain under discussion was sequenced for a study of neurological immune-mediated disorders. Study information: Multiple sclerosis patients numbering some 34 comprised approximately 31 relapsing-remitting and 3 secondary progressive patients.

The unsorted libraries were produced from 2 million PBMCs held at -80 C. 5'RACE generated cDNA with 10-nucleotide random UMIs. Every sequencing run generated in excess of 160 million TCR-beta sequences. These sequences covered 15-18 subjects. MiXCR, applied by TCRdb to the 5' RACE reads, yields one record per CDR3 protein. Of roughly 59,000 distinct CDR3 sequences detected, roughly 4.9% appear once; the ten largest clones hold about 5.3%. There are many counts of this clonotype. The trim removed 4 bases at V and 5 bases at J, leaving 8 bases unmatched. This CDR3 is built from 16 residues. The germline gives CDR1 SGHKS, CDR2 YYEKEE (reference sequence).

Specimen: PBMCs. The J gene is TRBJ2-3, the V gene TRBV5-5, with 12 nucleotides matching TRBD2. This clonotype originated in a human donor with multiple sclerosis. The donor label of this sample is uncertain. CDR3 sequence (DNA): TGTGCCAGCAGCCCCCGGACTAGCGGGGTGGGAGATACGCAGTATTTT. Translating it yields CASSPRTSGVGDTQYF.